This T cell receptor beta chain was identified in a study of blood T cell repertoires in COVID-19. For the study at large: The cDNA or gDNA used as material had been derived from T cells, B-cell-depleted T cells, or PBMCs.

This clone showed up just a few times. Cohort assignment relied on participant-reported clinical history. Two negative PCRs, clearance, or symptom resolution had been documented for recovered Cohort 3 donors. Per the authors' pipeline: Counts of nucleated cells, estimated from reference gene primer amplification, were obtained. Produced via immunoSEQ multiplex PCR; TCRdb's table is partial and in-frame only. Clonal size and the V and J genes are those of that table, whereas D and trimming came from the DNA. The table shows roughly 160,000 clones, with about 88% occurring only once. This clonotype was obtained from a woman in her fifties or sixties who had recovered from COVID-19. Source material: PBMCs or T cells enriched from blood (not recorded which).

CDR3 protein: CASSEAGLATNEQFF. CDR3 sequence (DNA): TGTGCCAGCAGCGAAGCGGGACTAGCGACCAATGAGCAGTTCTTC. This chain uses TRBV7-3 with TRBJ2-1; 10 bases fit TRBD2. Unmatched junction bases numbered 7, after V lost 5 bases and J lost 6 bases. Germline V gene data show CDR1 as SGHTA and CDR2 as FQGTGA. The CDR3 extends over 15 amino acids.